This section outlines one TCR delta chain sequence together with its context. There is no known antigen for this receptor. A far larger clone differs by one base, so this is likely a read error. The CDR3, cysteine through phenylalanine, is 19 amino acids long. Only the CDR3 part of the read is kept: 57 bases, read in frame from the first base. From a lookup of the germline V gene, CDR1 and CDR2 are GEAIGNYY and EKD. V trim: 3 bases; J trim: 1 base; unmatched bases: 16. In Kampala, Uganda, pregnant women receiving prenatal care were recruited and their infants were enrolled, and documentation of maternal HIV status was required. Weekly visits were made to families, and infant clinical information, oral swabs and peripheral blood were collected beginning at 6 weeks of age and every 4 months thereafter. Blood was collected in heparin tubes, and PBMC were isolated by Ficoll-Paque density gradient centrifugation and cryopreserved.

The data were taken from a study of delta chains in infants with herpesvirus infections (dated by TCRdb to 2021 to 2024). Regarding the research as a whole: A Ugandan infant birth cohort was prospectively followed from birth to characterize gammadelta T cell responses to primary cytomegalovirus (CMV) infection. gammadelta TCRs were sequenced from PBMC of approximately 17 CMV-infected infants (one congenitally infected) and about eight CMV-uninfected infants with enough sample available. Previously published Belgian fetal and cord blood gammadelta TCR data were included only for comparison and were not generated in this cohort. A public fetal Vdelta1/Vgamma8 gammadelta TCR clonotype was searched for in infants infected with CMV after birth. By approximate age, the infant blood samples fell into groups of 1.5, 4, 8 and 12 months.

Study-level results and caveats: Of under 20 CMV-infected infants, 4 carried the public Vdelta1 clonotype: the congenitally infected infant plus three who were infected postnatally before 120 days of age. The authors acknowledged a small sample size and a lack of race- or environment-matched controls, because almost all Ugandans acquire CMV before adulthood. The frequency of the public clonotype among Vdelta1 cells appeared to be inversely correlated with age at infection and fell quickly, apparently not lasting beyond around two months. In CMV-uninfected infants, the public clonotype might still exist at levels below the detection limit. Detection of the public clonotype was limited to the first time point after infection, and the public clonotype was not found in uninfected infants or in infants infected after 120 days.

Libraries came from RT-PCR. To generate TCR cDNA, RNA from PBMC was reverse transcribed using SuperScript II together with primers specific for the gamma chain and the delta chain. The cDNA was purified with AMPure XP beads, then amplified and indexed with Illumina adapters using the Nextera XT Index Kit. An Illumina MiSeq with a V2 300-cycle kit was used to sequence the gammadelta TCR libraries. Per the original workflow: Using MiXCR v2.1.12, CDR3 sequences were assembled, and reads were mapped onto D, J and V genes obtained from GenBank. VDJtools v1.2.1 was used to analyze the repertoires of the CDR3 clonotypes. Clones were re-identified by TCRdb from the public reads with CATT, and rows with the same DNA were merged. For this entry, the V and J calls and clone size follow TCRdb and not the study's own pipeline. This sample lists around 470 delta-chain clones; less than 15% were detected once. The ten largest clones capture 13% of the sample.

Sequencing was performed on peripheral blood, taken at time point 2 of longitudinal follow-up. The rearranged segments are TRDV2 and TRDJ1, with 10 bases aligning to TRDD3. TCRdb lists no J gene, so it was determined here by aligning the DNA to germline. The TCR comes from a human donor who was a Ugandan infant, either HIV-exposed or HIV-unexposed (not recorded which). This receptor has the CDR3 CACDALFTGGSPSTDKLIF. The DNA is TGTGCCTGTGACGCCCTTTTCACTGGGGGATCCCCCAGCACCGATAAACTCATCTTT.